This passage covers 7 T cell receptor beta chains from one sample sequenced in a study of resident and recirculating memory T cells in vitiligo. The method was immunoSEQ multiplex PCR; TCRdb's version includes in-frame clones alone and lacks a portion of them. The sample lists 65,000 to 80,000 clones; roughly nine tenths were seen once. The material sequenced was blood. Receptor source: a male donor with vitiligo.

The chain employs TRBV7-2 and TRBJ2-5; 7 bases align to TRBD1. Unmatched junction bases numbered 2, after V lost 2 bases and J lost 2 bases. This CDR3 spans 14 amino acids. Germline V gene sequence: CDR1 SGHTA, CDR2 FQGNSA. The CDR3 reads CASSLRDRQETQYF. CDR3 sequence (DNA): TGTGCCAGCAGCTTAAGGGACAGACAAGAGACCCAGTACTTC.

The V and J genes are TRBV4-3 and TRBJ2-2; D is uncertain. The CDR3 spans 15 residues. Germline values: CDR1 LGHNA, CDR2 YSLEER. With 3 bases removed from V and 3 bases from J, the gap between germline ends came to 11 bases. DNA of the CDR3: TGCGCCAGCAGCCACAGGTCTTACGACACCGGGGAGCTGTTTTTT. Translating it yields CASSHRSYDTGELFF.

The chain couples TRBV27 to TRBJ1-4, with no clear D. The CDR3 is 13 amino acids. Per the germline V gene, CDR1 is MNHEY and CDR2 is SMNVEV (reference sequence). Trimming cost V 2 bases and J 5 bases, with 6 bases left between them. The CDR3 reads CASSLSRNEKLFF. Written as DNA, the CDR3 is TGTGCCAGCAGTTTAAGCAGGAATGAAAAACTGTTTTTT.

This chain joins TRBV13 and TRBJ2-3, with D possibly matching TRBD1 (5 bases). From germline, CDR1 is PRHDT and CDR2 FYEKMQ (reference sequence). The V end was cut by 4 bases, the J end by 5 bases, with 13 bases between. CDR3 length: 14 amino acids. The CDR3 DNA follows: TGTGCCAGCAGCTCAGGGTCGGGTGGAGATACGCAGTATTTT. Protein sequence: CASSSGSGGDTQYF.

V gene TRBV4-3 combines with J gene TRBJ2-1, with 9 nucleotides matching TRBD2. J lost 8 bases, V lost 3 bases, and 11 bases had no gene match. The germline V gene has CDR1 LGHNA and CDR2 YSLEER. The CDR3 contains 16 residues. The CDR3 DNA is TGCGCCAGCAGCCATACCTCAATTAGCGGGAGACATGAGCAGTTCTTC. This sequence encodes CASSHTSISGRHEQFF.

The chain joins TRBV7-9 to TRBJ2-1; 8 bases line up with TRBD1. The CDR3 length is 14 residues. Unmatched junction bases numbered 7, after V lost 4 bases and J lost 8 bases. The germline gives CDR1 SEHNR, CDR2 FQNEAQ (reference sequence). The CDR3 DNA reads as TGTGCCAGCAGCTATCTGGACAGGGCCGATGAGCAGTTCTTC. It codes for CASSYLDRADEQFF.

J is TRBJ2-5 and V is TRBV2; weak D call: TRBD2 (5 bases). CDR3 length: 14 residues. Per germline, CDR1 SNHLY and CDR2 FYNNEI. V was shortened by 7 bases and J by 5 bases, with 17 bases between the two germline ends. The CDR3 nucleotides are TGTGCCAGCAACATCCGGGGAAGTGTGGAGACCCAGTACTTC. Translated: CASNIRGSVETQYF.